A selection of T cell receptor beta chains follows, all from one sample in a study of blood T cells in healthy people across ages. TCRdb re-analysed the 5' RACE reads in MiXCR, keeping a single row per CDR3 protein. The sample holds hundreds of thousands of distinct CDR3 sequences, about 40% seen once. The sample taken for sequencing was blood. These receptors all stem from a woman aged 55-75 years in good health. Each CDR3 is given with its conserved first and last residue. The D gene is left open where the match is weak. Clone size is given for some rows only: seen once, a few or many times, or a class if the clone is expanded.

>NA|NA|TRBJ1-1|TRBV5-1
TGCGCCAGCAGCTTGGAGGGCGGGGGAGGGATTGAAGCTTTCTTT
CASSLEGGGGIEAFF
>NA|NA|TRBJ2-5|TRBV7-2
TGTGCCAGCAGCCCCAGGGTCGTGGAGACCCAGTACTTC
CASSPRVVETQYF
>NA|once|TRBJ2-1|TRBV6-1
TGTGCCAGCAGCCTCCGGCGGGACGCCTCCTACAATGAGCAGTTCTTC
CASSLRRDASYNEQFF
>TRBD2|NA|TRBJ2-7|TRBV4-3
TGCGCCAGCAGCCAAGAGGTAGCGGGACTAACCTACGAGCAGTACTTC
CASSQEVAGLTYEQYF
>NA|few|TRBJ2-1|TRBV11-2
TGTGCCAGCAGCTTAGCCCCCTCCCCATACAATGAGCAGTTCTTC
CASSLAPSPYNEQFF
>NA|NA|TRBJ2-7|TRBV20-1
TGCAGTGCTAGAGATCGATGGAACTACGAGCAGTACTTC
CSARDRWNYEQYF
>NA|NA|TRBJ2-6|TRBV3-1
TGTGCCAGCAGTATCTACAGTACTGGGGCCAACGTCCTGACTTTC
CASSIYSTGANVLTF
>NA|few|TRBJ2-3|TRBV12-3/TRBV12-4
TGTGCCAGCAGTTTGGCGGGGCCTCCCTATACGCAGTATTTT
CASSLAGPPYTQYF
>TRBD2|NA|TRBJ2-1|TRBV11-1
TGTGCCAGCAGCTTACTAGCGGGATCAACGGTGGATGAGCAGTTCTTC
CASSLLAGSTVDEQFF
>NA|many|TRBJ2-7|TRBV29-1
TGCAGCGTTGTGAGGCAGGGAGGTTACGAGCAGTACTTC
CSVVRQGGYEQYF
>NA|few|TRBJ1-1|TRBV2
TGTGCCAGCAGTGAATCGGGTCGGAACACTGAAGCTTTCTTT
CASSESGRNTEAFF
>TRBD2|few|TRBJ2-5|TRBV9
TGTGCCAGCAGCGTCCTAGCGGGAGGGTCCCAAGAGACCCAGTACTTC
CASSVLAGGSQETQYF
>NA|NA|TRBJ2-7|TRBV11-2
TGTGCCAGCAGCCCAACCGGGGCCACCTACGAGCAGTACTTC
CASSPTGATYEQYF
>NA|few|TRBJ2-1|TRBV6-5
TGTGCCAGCAGTTACCTAGGAAATGAGCAGTTCTTC
CASSYLGNEQFF
>NA|many|TRBJ2-7|TRBV6-4
TGTGCCAGCAGTATTAGACAGGCCTCCTACGAGCAGTACTTC
CASSIRQASYEQYF
>NA|NA|TRBJ2-7|TRBV18
TGTGCCAGCTCACTTACCAGGGGAGAACAAGAGGCCCAGTACTTC
CASSLTRGEQEAQYF
>TRBD1|many|TRBJ2-5|TRBV5-1
TGCGCCAGCAGCGGGGGACACCTACAGGGGGCCCAGTACTTC
CASSGGHLQGAQYF
>TRBD2|few|TRBJ2-1|TRBV2
TGTGCCAGCAGTTTTAGCGGGGGGGCGTCGGTTGAGCAGTTCTTC
CASSFSGGASVEQFF
>NA|NA|TRBJ1-1|TRBV6-6
TGTGCCAGCGGCGGAGGGTGGCAGGGAGACACTGAAGCTTTCTTT
CASGGGWQGDTEAFF
>NA|few|TRBJ1-5|TRBV10-3
TGTGCCATCAGTGGCCAGGATAGCAATCAGCCCCAGCATTTT
CAISGQDSNQPQHF
>TRBD2|few|TRBJ2-1|TRBV27
TGTGCCAGCAGTTTATTTCGCCCCGAGGTGGGAGCGGGAGTTGGCAATGAGCAGTTCTTC
CASSLFRPEVGAGVGNEQFF
>NA|NA|TRBJ2-5|TRBV27
TGTGCCAGCAGTTTTACGGGGTTCGTACAAGAGACCCAGTACTTC
CASSFTGFVQETQYF
>NA|NA|TRBJ2-5|TRBV29-1
TGCAGCGTTGAAGAGGGTGGGGGGGCCCGGGAGACCCAGTACTTC
CSVEEGGGARETQYF
>NA|NA|TRBJ2-7|TRBV3-1
TGTGCCGGCAGCCAAGAAGTGAGGCCAGGACGATCGCGAAACTACGAGCAGTACTTC
CAGSQEVRPGRSRNYEQYF
>TRBD2|few|TRBJ2-3|TRBV10-3
TGTGCCATCAGTGAGTCCAATCGTCTCGCGGGGGGGCCCTCAGATACGCAGTATTTT
CAISESNRLAGGPSDTQYF
>TRBD1|few|TRBJ2-1|TRBV7-2
TGTGCCAGCAGCCAGGGGGTCCTAGGGAATGAGCAGTTCTTC
CASSQGVLGNEQFF
>NA|NA|TRBJ1-2|TRBV20-1
TGCAGTGCTAGACGTCTGGAGTATGGCTACACCTTC
CSARRLEYGYTF
>NA|few|TRBJ1-2|TRBV6-5
TGTGCCAGCAGTTACTCGAACAGGGCCGTGATGTATGGCTACACCTTC
CASSYSNRAVMYGYTF
>TRBD2|few|TRBJ2-7|TRBV20-1
TGCAGTGCTGGAAGGCGGGAGTTCGCGTACGAGCAGTACTTC
CSAGRREFAYEQYF
>NA|NA|TRBJ2-7|TRBV20-1
TGCAGTGCTAGGGAGCAGGGGATAGCGGGCGAGCGGTACTTC
CSAREQGIAGERYF
>TRBD2|NA|TRBJ2-3|TRBV5-4
TGTGCCAGCAGCTATCCCCTAGCGGGAGGTTCAGATACGCAGTATTTT
CASSYPLAGGSDTQYF
>TRBD2|few|TRBJ2-7|TRBV27
TGTGCCAGCAGTCCCGGACTAGCGGGAGTCAACGAGCAGTACTTC
CASSPGLAGVNEQYF
>NA|NA|TRBJ1-2|TRBV27
TGTGCTAGCAGTTTAGAGGGGACTGCGGGCTACACCTTC
CASSLEGTAGYTF
>TRBD1|NA|TRBJ2-1|TRBV7-7
TGTGCCAGCAGCCCGGGCCGGGACAGGGGGCCTAATGAGCAGTTCTTC
CASSPGRDRGPNEQFF
>NA|many|TRBJ1-1|TRBV13
TGTGCCAGCAGCTTAGGACGGACAGCTCGAAACACTGAAGCTTTCTTT
CASSLGRTARNTEAFF
>NA|few|TRBJ2-7|TRBV18
TGTGCCAGCTCACCACGGACGGGTACCTACGAGCAGTACTTC
CASSPRTGTYEQYF
>NA|NA|TRBJ2-4|TRBV18
TGTGCCAGCTCACCAGTAGGAAACATTCAGTACTTC
CASSPVGNIQYF
>NA|NA|TRBJ1-5|TRBV12-3/TRBV12-4
TGTGCCAGCAGTTTGGAGGGAGGCCAGCCCCAGCATTTT
CASSLEGGQPQHF
>NA|many|TRBJ2-1|TRBV12-3/TRBV12-4
TGCGCCAGCAGCTTGGGAGGTTATGAGCAGTTCTTC
CASSLGGYEQFF
>TRBD2|few|TRBJ2-7|TRBV12-3/TRBV12-4
TGTGCCAGCAGCCCAAGGACTAGCGGGGACTTAAGCTCCTACGGGCAGTACTTC
CASSPRTSGDLSSYGQYF
>TRBD2|NA|TRBJ2-7|TRBV20-1
TGCAGTGCTAGAGATCCTGCAGCGGGAGGCTCCTACGAGCAGTACTTC
CSARDPAAGGSYEQYF